This T cell receptor beta chain stems from a study of shared clonotypes between healthy human individuals. Study-level points and caveats: Naive CD4 clonotype sharing across a handful of donors was about 5%.

V gave up 0 bases and J gave up 1 base, with 10 bases separating them. The CDR3 is 15 amino acids. The V gene's germline CDR1 is SGDLS and CDR2 YYNGEE. Each donor was a Caucasian adult residing in Nashville, Tennessee. A CD45RA-negative memory subset and a CD45RA+ naive subset were separated from the CD4+ cells. Using 200 ng DNA, some 30,000 T cell genomes, the sorted-subset replicate PCRs were run. Here immunoSEQ multiplex PCR was the method, and the copy in TCRdb shows in-frame clones only, minus some. The repertoire holds about 2.3 million clones, with roughly 92% as singletons. With regard to this clone: The antigen remains undetermined.

The specimen sequenced was naive CD4+ T cells from PBMCs. Subset reported: CD45RA+ positively selected. The clonotype originates from a man between 18 and 35 years old in good health. Some clones in this sample may be carry-over from other donors' samples. The rearrangement joins TRBV9 to TRBJ1-1; D is perhaps TRBD1 (5 bases). CDR3 in DNA: TGTGCCAGCAGCGTAGATCCAGGGAAGAACACTGAAGCTTTCTTT. As protein: CASSVDPGKNTEAFF. The full variable domain, completed using reference TRBV9 and TRBJ1-1, is DSGVTQTPKHLITATGQRVTLRCSPRSGDLSVYWYQQSLDQGLQFLIQYYNGEERAKGNILERFSAQQFPDLHSELNLSSLELGDSALYFCASSVDPGKNTEAFFGQGTRLTVV.